This TCR beta chain comes out of a study of blood T cell repertoires in COVID-19. CDR3 length: 17 residues. V trimming: 4 bases; J trimming: 2 bases; junction bases outside the gene matches: 8. Repertoires were generated with immunoSEQ multiplex PCR, while TCRdb's copy carries only in-frame clones and drops some. The table records 85,000 to 120,000 clones, 70% to 90% of them present only once. The V call is TRBV23-1, the J call TRBJ1-3; 10 bases agree with TRBD1. TRBV23-1 is placed among ORFs of uncertain function. Source material: peripheral blood. This TCR came from a man aged 50 to 59 with active COVID-19. CDR3 DNA: TGCGCCAGCAGTCGACCGGACAGGGGGGTACCTGGAAACACCATATATTTT. This sequence encodes CASSRPDRGVPGNTIYF.